The 16 T cell receptor beta chains below come from one sample, sequenced in a study of cytomegalovirus exposure and HLA in healthy donors. PCR used 60 Vbeta primers and 13 Jbeta primers. Clones were sequenced by immunoSEQ multiplex PCR, and TCRdb holds only the in-frame ones, with some missing. In the table there are 150,000 to 200,000 clones, roughly 85% of which are singletons. Sequencing was carried out using PBMCs. Receptors originate from a man aged 45-65 years in good health and CMV-seropositive.

The chain uses TRBV5-1 and TRBJ1-4, with 9 bases aligning to TRBD1. The CDR3 extends over 15 amino acids. Germline V CDR1 and CDR2: SGHRS, YFSETQ. The junction had 9 bases not matched to a gene; V was cut back by 4 bases and J by 8 bases. DNA of the CDR3: TGCGCCAGCAGCGAGTTACAGGGGGCAAGGGAAAAACTGTTTTTT. This codes for CASSELQGAREKLFF.

This chain joins TRBV27 and TRBJ2-1; 9 positions agree with TRBD2. The CDR3 totals 16 residues. Trimming cost V 6 bases and J 9 bases; bases outside gene matches: 15. Germline CDR1 reads MNHEY; CDR2 reads SMNVEV (reference sequence). The CDR3 nucleotides read TGTGCCAGCAGCCTTGATGCGGGGGGGCTTAGGGGTGAGCAGTTCTTC. Translating gives CASSLDAGGLRGEQFF.

The J gene is TRBJ2-5, the V gene TRBV28; D call uncertain. The DNA end is a closer match to TRBJ2-7, so the J assignment may be wrong. The CDR3 is 14 residues long. From germline, CDR1 is MDHEN and CDR2 SYDVKM. The CDR3 region is CASSLKPISYEQYF. CDR3 DNA: TGTGCCAGCAGTTTAAAACCCATCTCCTACGAGCAGTACTTC.

This rearrangement joins TRBV5-8 to TRBJ1-1; tentatively, D is TRBD1 (6 bases). Trimming took 3 bases from V and 6 from J, leaving 12 bases between them. CDR3 length: 13 amino acids. The germline V gene has CDR1 SGHTS and CDR2 YDEGEE. CDR3 in amino acids: CASSSRGGAEAFF. CDR3 in DNA: TGTGCCAGCAGCTCCAGAGGGGGAGCTGAAGCTTTCTTT.

The V gene is TRBV5-6, the J gene TRBJ1-5; 8 nucleotides align to TRBD1. Per the germline V gene, CDR1 is SGHDT and CDR2 is YYEEEE. CDR3 size: 14 residues. J gave up 7 bases and V 3 bases, and 6 bases lay outside the gene matches. The CDR3 DNA reads TGTGCCAGCAGCTCAACAGGGGGTGGCCAGCCCCAGCATTTT. Its translation is CASSSTGGGQPQHF.

This chain links TRBV2 with TRBJ1-5; TRBD1 agrees at 9 bases. CDR3 size: 15 residues. The V segment lost 5 bases and the J segment 2 bases; nucleotides outside the gene matches: 4. Per germline, CDR1 SNHLY and CDR2 FYNNEI. This chain's CDR3 is CASSTRTGGNQPQHF. The DNA of the CDR3 is TGTGCCAGCAGTACCCGGACAGGGGGCAATCAGCCCCAGCATTTT.

The chain links TRBV6-4 to TRBJ2-7, with TRBD1 identical over 9 bases. This CDR3 is 16 amino acids long. Germline lookup yields CDR1 MRHNA and CDR2 SNTAGT. The V gene end was trimmed by 9 bases and the J gene end by 4 bases; junction bases not matched to a gene: 16. CDR3 bases: TGTGCCAGGAGGGACCCTCTACAGGGGGCGTCTTACGAGCAGTACGTC. It codes for CARRDPLQGASYEQYV.

The gene calls are TRBV27 and TRBJ2-2; no clear D. This CDR3 comprises 13 residues. Trimming pared 8 bases from V and 6 bases from J, leaving 13 bases between. The germline V gene has CDR1 MNHEY and CDR2 SMNVEV (reference sequence). The CDR3: CASRYGGPGELFF. The CDR3 DNA reads TGTGCCAGCCGATACGGCGGTCCCGGGGAGCTGTTTTTT.

The chain has TRBV5-1 and TRBJ2-1; 13 positions agree with TRBD2. This CDR3 has 16 residues. Unmatched junction bases numbered 5, after V lost 1 base and J lost 7 bases. Germline lookup yields CDR1 SGHRS and CDR2 YFSETQ. CDR3 protein: CASSLFGTSGENEQFF. The CDR3 DNA is TGCGCCAGCAGCTTGTTTGGGACTAGCGGGGAGAATGAGCAGTTCTTC.

J is TRBJ2-1 and V is TRBV18, with D possibly TRBD2 on 6 matching bases. Germline V gene lookup returns CDR1 KGHSH and CDR2 LQKENI. The CDR3 runs 15 residues. Trimming took off 1 base at V and 5 bases at J, with 12 bases between the two ends. CDR3 in amino acids: CASSPRGEVDNEQFF. The CDR3 nucleotides read TGTGCCAGCTCACCACGGGGGGAAGTTGACAATGAGCAGTTCTTC. Drawing the rest from reference TRBV18 and TRBJ2-1, the complete variable domain is NAGVMQNPRHLVRRRGQEARLRCSPMKGHSHVYWYRQLPEEGLKFMVYLQKENIIDESGMPKERFSAEFPKEGPSILRIQQVVRGDSAAYFCASSPRGEVDNEQFFGPGTRLTVL.

The rearrangement links TRBV5-4 to TRBJ2-6, with 9 nucleotides matching TRBD1. Germline trimming cut 3 bases from V and 0 bases from J; bases unmatched to any gene: 4. In germline, CDR1 is SGHNT, CDR2 YYREEE (reference sequence). This CDR3 is built from 17 residues. The CDR3 region has the DNA TGTGCCAGCAGCTGGGGACAGGGTAACTCTGGGGCCAACGTCCTGACTTTC. The encoded protein is CASSWGQGNSGANVLTF.

V is TRBV25-1 and J is TRBJ2-1; 7 bases fit TRBD2. The CDR3 has 14 residues. The J segment lost 3 bases and the V segment lost 3 bases, leaving 2 bases of the junction unmatched. The germline V gene has CDR1 MGHDK and CDR2 SYGVNS. This CDR3 reads CASSEWGGYNEQFF. In DNA form, the CDR3 reads TGTGCCAGCAGTGAGTGGGGGGGCTACAATGAGCAGTTCTTC.

The rearrangement links TRBV10-3 to TRBJ2-4; D is unresolved. V was trimmed by 0 bases and J by 2 bases, leaving 8 bases between them. Germline values: CDR1 ENHRY, CDR2 SYGVKD. The CDR3 totals 15 residues. The CDR3 loop is CAISESGPPKNIQYF. The CDR3 DNA is TGTGCCATCAGTGAGTCTGGGCCGCCCAAAAACATTCAGTACTTC.

This clone was observed a single time. The chain carries TRBV11-3 and TRBJ2-1, with TRBD1 identical over 7 bases. The V gene end was trimmed by 5 bases and the J gene end by 8 bases; junction bases not matched to a gene: 15. Germline loops: CDR1 SGHNT, CDR2 YENEEA. The length of the CDR3 is 16 residues. The CDR3 is CASSPRTGTGRHEQFF. The CDR3 DNA reads TGTGCCAGCAGCCCTAGGACAGGTACCGGTAGGCATGAGCAGTTCTTC.

This chain joins TRBV30 and TRBJ1-2, with 9 bases aligning to TRBD1. Germline loops: CDR1 GTSNPN, CDR2 SVGIG (reference sequence). V lost 4 bases and J lost 6; bases outside the gene matches: 9. The CDR3 spans 14 residues. The CDR3 protein is CAWTDTGGSDGYTF. The CDR3 DNA reads TGTGCCTGGACAGATACAGGGGGCTCCGATGGCTACACCTTC.

In DNA, the CDR3 is TGTGCCAGCAGCTCCTGGGCCCGGGGGGAATCAGATACGCAGTATTTT. Protein product: CASSSWARGESDTQYF. The chain links TRBV7-8 to TRBJ2-3, with 7 positions matching TRBD2. Germline assignment: CDR1 SGHVS and CDR2 FQNEAQ. V lost 4 bases and J lost 4; bases outside the gene matches: 11. This CDR3 is built from 16 residues.